These T cell receptor beta chains were read from a single sample in a study of OX40 agonist ivuxolimab in advanced cancers. Only in-frame clones appear in the TCRdb table, and some are missing; sequencing was by immunoSEQ multiplex PCR. The sample yields 50,000 or so clones, 80% to 85% seen once. The sequencing used CD4+ or CD8+ T cells sorted from blood, collected in a trial of the OX40 agonist ivuxolimab. These receptors came from an adult with an advanced solid tumor such as melanoma, head and neck, liver or kidney cancer. The CDR3 runs from the conserved cysteine through the conserved F or W. The D gene is left open where the match is weak. Expanded clones are given a class, and other clones once, few, many or no size at all.

>NA|TRBJ1-6|NA|TRBV2
TGTGCCAGCAGTGATGGGACACTTGGAGGTGGGCCCTATAATTCACCCCTCCACTTT
CASSDGTLGGGPYNSPLHF
>NA|TRBJ2-7|NA|TRBV7-2
TGTGCCAGCAGCTTAGTAGTCGGGGAATCCTACGAGCAGTACTTC
CASSLVVGESYEQYF
>NA|TRBJ1-5|TRBD1|TRBV5-6
TGTGCCAGCAGCACGACAGGGGCTAGCAATCAGCCCCAGCATTTT
CASSTTGASNQPQHF
>NA|TRBJ2-1|TRBD1|TRBV7-9
TGTGCCAGCAGCGGGACTGGACAGGGGGCGAATGAGCAGTTCTTC
CASSGTGQGANEQFF
>NA|TRBJ2-7|TRBD2|TRBV5-6
TGTGCCAGCAGCTTGGAGGTAGCGGGAGGGTACGAGCAGTACTTC
CASSLEVAGGYEQYF
>NA|TRBJ2-1|NA|TRBV29-1
TGCAGCGTTGATTGGCAGGGGGGCAATGAGCAGTTCTTC
CSVDWQGGNEQFF
>NA|TRBJ1-5|TRBD1|TRBV4-1
TGCGCCAGCAGTTCCGGGACAGGGGGAATGGTTGGTCAGCCCCAGCATTTT
CASSSGTGGMVGQPQHF
>NA|TRBJ2-2|TRBD1|TRBV5-8
TGTGCCAGCAGCCCCGGGACAGCAGACACCGGGGAGCTGTTTTTT
CASSPGTADTGELFF
>NA|TRBJ2-2|NA|TRBV7-3
TGTGCCAGCAGCTCCCTCCCCCCCGGGGAGCTGTTTTTT
CASSSLPPGELFF
>NA|TRBJ2-7|NA|TRBV29-1
TGCAGCGTTTTGAGGGGGTGGGGACTCCGTAGTAGAGAGCAGTACTTC
CSVLRGWGLRSREQYF
>NA|TRBJ2-7|TRBD1|TRBV19
TGTGCCAGTAGTATAGTCCGGACAGGTCTCTACGAGCAGTACTTC
CASSIVRTGLYEQYF
>NA|TRBJ2-1|TRBD2|TRBV27
TGTGCCAGCAGTTTATTGGGGCCGGGTAGCGGGGGGGCCGGTGAGCAGTTCTTC
CASSLLGPGSGGAGEQFF
>NA|TRBJ1-3|NA|TRBV10-3
TGTGCCATCAGGACTTTCCAGGGAACCAGCTCTGGAAACACCATATATTTT
CAIRTFQGTSSGNTIYF
>NA|TRBJ2-2|NA|TRBV7-3
TGTGCCAGCAGCTTCGGGGTCACCGGGGAGCTGTTTTTT
CASSFGVTGELFF
>NA|TRBJ2-7|TRBD2|TRBV7-9
TGTGCCAGCAACCAACTAAGGGGCGGGAGGGCCTACGAGCAGTACTTC
CASNQLRGGRAYEQYF
>NA|TRBJ2-7|TRBD1|TRBV28
TGTGCCAGCAGTAGACACTGGACAGGGCAGTCCTACGAGCAGTACTTC
CASSRHWTGQSYEQYF
>NA|TRBJ2-3|TRBD1|TRBV11-2
TGTGCCAGCAGCTATAGAAGAAAAAGGACAGGGGGGAGCACAGATACGCAGTATTTT
CASSYRRKRTGGSTDTQYF
>NA|TRBJ2-2|NA|TRBV5-5
TGTGCCAGCAGTTCATCTCCGTTTTACGCCGGGGAGCTGTTTTTT
CASSSSPFYAGELFF
>NA|TRBJ2-3|NA|TRBV25-1
TGTGCCAGCAGTGAATTGGTCCGGAGCACAGATACGCAGTATTTT
CASSELVRSTDTQYF
>NA|TRBJ1-6|NA|TRBV6-1
TGTGCCAGCAGGGGGCGGGGGCCGGATTCACCCCTCCACTTT
CASRGRGPDSPLHF
>NA|TRBJ2-3|NA|TRBV9
TGTGCCAGCAGCGTTCGTCAGATTAGGCCAGATACGCAGTATTTT
CASSVRQIRPDTQYF
>few|TRBJ1-2|NA|TRBV7-9
TGTGCCAGCAGCTTAAACGGGGACCAGTATGGCTACACCTTC
CASSLNGDQYGYTF
>NA|TRBJ2-5|NA|TRBV10-3
TGTGCCATCAGTGGTTCTGAAAAAGAGACCCAGTACTTC
CAISGSEKETQYF
>once|TRBJ2-5|NA|TRBV4-1
TGCGCCAGCAGCCAAGATCAGTCGGCAGAGACCCAGTACTTC
CASSQDQSAETQYF
>NA|TRBJ2-3|NA|TRBV5-1
TGCGCCAGCAGCTCCGGGAGCCTCATGGCCGATACGCAGTATTTT
CASSSGSLMADTQYF
>NA|TRBJ2-7|NA|TRBV30
TGTGCCTGGAGTATGGGCGGCTCCTACGAGCAGTACTTC
CAWSMGGSYEQYF
>NA|TRBJ2-5|TRBD1|TRBV5-6
TGTGCCAGCAGCCCGGACAGGGATGCGACCCAGTACTTC
CASSPDRDATQYF
>NA|TRBJ2-2|TRBD1|TRBV7-6
TGTGCCAGCAGCCCCTGGACAGGGGAGGACACCGGGGAGCTGTTTTTT
CASSPWTGEDTGELFF
>NA|TRBJ2-7|NA|TRBV7-2
TGTGCCAGCAGCCCGACGGCGGGGCCAACCTACGAGCAGTACTTC
CASSPTAGPTYEQYF
>NA|TRBJ2-1|NA|TRBV5-1
TGCGCCAGCAGCTTGACGGTCTCCTACAATGAGCAGTTCTTC
CASSLTVSYNEQFF
>NA|TRBJ2-2|NA|TRBV6-5
TGTGCCAGCGGCCTGAGGGGGGGGAACACCGGGGAGCTGTTTTTT
CASGLRGGNTGELFF
>NA|TRBJ2-5|TRBD2|TRBV9
TGTGCCAGCAGCGCCCCTATAGCGGGAGCACAAGAGACCCAGTACTTC
CASSAPIAGAQETQYF
>once|TRBJ2-5|NA|TRBV7-9
TGTGCCAGCAGCTCCCCGGGGGGCTTAAAGACCCAGTACTTC
CASSSPGGLKTQYF
>NA|TRBJ2-5|TRBD1|TRBV15
TGTGCCACCAGCAAAATAGAGACAGGGGGCCGAGAGACCCAGTACTTC
CATSKIETGGRETQYF
>few|TRBJ1-2|NA|TRBV28
TGTGCCAGCCAATCATGGGCGGAAACTTATGGCTACACCTTC
CASQSWAETYGYTF
>NA|TRBJ1-3|TRBD1|TRBV10-2
TGCGCCAGCAGTCGACAGGGCGACGGAAACACCATATATTTT
CASSRQGDGNTIYF
>NA|TRBJ2-7|NA|TRBV4-2
TGTGCCAGCAGCCAAGATCTCGGGGGACCATACGAGCAGTACTTC
CASSQDLGGPYEQYF
>once|TRBJ2-7|NA|TRBV28
TGTGCCAGCAGTCCCGCGGGGCTAAGCTCCTACGAGCAGTACTTC
CASSPAGLSSYEQYF
>few|TRBJ2-1|TRBD2|TRBV4-1
TGCGCCAGCAGCCAAGGCAGGAGACTAGCGGGAATTTCCAGTGAGCAGTTCTTC
CASSQGRRLAGISSEQFF
>NA|TRBJ2-2|NA|TRBV6-6
TGTGCCAGCATGGCCGGGGCGGCCGGGGAGCTGTTTTTT
CASMAGAAGELFF
>NA|TRBJ2-7|TRBD1|TRBV6-5
TGTGCCAGCAGTTACAGCGACAGGGGCTACGAGCAGTACTTC
CASSYSDRGYEQYF
>NA|TRBJ2-7|NA|TRBV10-3
TGTGCCATCAGGGGGACTCGGCAGGAGATGGGCGAGCAGTACTTC
CAIRGTRQEMGEQYF
>NA|TRBJ1-5|NA|TRBV10-3
TGTGCCATCAGTGAGTCGAAACTCACGAACAATCAGCCCCAGCATTTT
CAISESKLTNNQPQHF
>NA|TRBJ2-7|NA|TRBV7-2
TGTGCCAGCAGCTTCGGTATTGGGGGCGAGCAGTACTTC
CASSFGIGGEQYF
>NA|TRBJ2-7|TRBD1|TRBV28
TGTGCCAGCAGAACCGACAGGGGGCGCGTCGAGCAGTACTTC
CASRTDRGRVEQYF
>NA|TRBJ2-3|NA|TRBV7-3
TGTGCCAGCAGCTTCGGACCGGGGGCCGATACGCAGTATTTT
CASSFGPGADTQYF
>NA|TRBJ1-1|TRBD1|TRBV2
TGTGCCAGCAGGACAGGGATCGTGACGAACACTGAAGCTTTCTTT
CASRTGIVTNTEAFF
>NA|TRBJ2-3|NA|TRBV19
TGTGCCAGTAGTATTTGGACTAGCACAGATACGCAGTATTTT
CASSIWTSTDTQYF